This T cell receptor beta chain was captured by sequencing in a study of Ad26.COV2.S vaccination and SARS-CoV-2 variants. Study details: The COV1001 Ad26.COV2.S trial arm included the donor. Intramuscular Ad26.COV2.S doses were given once or twice, 56 days apart.

General study points: Placebo recipients and vaccine recipients were similar in non-spike TCR breadth.

Sample treatment: roughly 20 received Ad26.COV2.S at low or high dose, single or two shots; 5 received placebo; per-sample allocation not given. Sampling took place 63 days after the first vaccine or placebo injection. In the vaccine, an Ad26 vector expressed the SARS-CoV-2 spike of the Wuhan strain. As for this clone: The antigen is undetermined.

This CDR3 contains 15 residues. Per germline, CDR1 MNHEY and CDR2 SVGAGI. V lost 5 bases and J 2 bases, leaving 13 bases between the germline ends. Method: immunoSEQ multiplex PCR; TCRdb's copy keeps in-frame clones and lacks some. The sample gives approximately 420,000 clones, approximately 88% of which show up once; approximately 4% is in the top ten. The starting material was peripheral blood, obtained in a trial of Ad26.COV2.S vaccine versus placebo. The clonotype comes from a person aged 18-60 years who received the Ad26.COV2.S COVID-19 vaccine or a placebo. This chain links TRBV6-5 with TRBJ1-5, with D tentatively TRBD1 (6 bases). The CDR3 region is CASSPDRTGNQPQHF. The CDR3 DNA reads TGTGCCAGCAGTCCGGACCGGACAGGCAATCAGCCCCAGCATTTT.